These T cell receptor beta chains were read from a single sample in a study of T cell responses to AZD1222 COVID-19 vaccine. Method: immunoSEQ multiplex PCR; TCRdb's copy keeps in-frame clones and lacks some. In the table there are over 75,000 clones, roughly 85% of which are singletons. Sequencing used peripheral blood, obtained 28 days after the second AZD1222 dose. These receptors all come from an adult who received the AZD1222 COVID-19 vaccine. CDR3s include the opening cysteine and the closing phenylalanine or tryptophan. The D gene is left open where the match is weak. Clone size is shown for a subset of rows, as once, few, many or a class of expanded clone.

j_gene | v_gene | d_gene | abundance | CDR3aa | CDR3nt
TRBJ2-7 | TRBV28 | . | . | CASMEGLPSDEQYF | TGTGCCTCCATGGAGGGGTTACCCAGTGACGAGCAGTACTTC
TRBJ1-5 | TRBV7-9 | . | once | CASSFQGDGNQPQHF | TGTGCCAGCAGCTTTCAGGGAGATGGGAATCAGCCCCAGCATTTT
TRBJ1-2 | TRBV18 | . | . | CASSPPDSSYGYTF | TGTGCCAGCTCACCCCCGGACAGCTCCTATGGCTACACCTTC
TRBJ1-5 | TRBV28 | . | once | CASSSGQTQPQHF | TGTGCCAGCAGTTCCGGACAGACCCAGCCCCAGCATTTT
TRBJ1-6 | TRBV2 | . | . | CASSERGDNSPLHF | TGTGCCAGCAGTGAAAGGGGAGATAATTCACCCCTCCACTTT
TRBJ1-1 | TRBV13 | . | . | CASTSLKGTEAFF | TGTGCCAGCACTTCCCTAAAGGGGACTGAAGCTTTCTTT
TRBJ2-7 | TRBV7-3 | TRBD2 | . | CASSSAREAWAGEQYF | TGTGCCAGCAGCTCAGCGCGGGAGGCTTGGGCTGGCGAGCAGTACTTC
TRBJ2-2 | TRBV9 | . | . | CASSVGRDGELFF | TGTGCCAGCAGCGTAGGTAGGGACGGGGAGCTGTTTTTT
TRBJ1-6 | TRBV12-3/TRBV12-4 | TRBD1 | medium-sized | CASRSGGSSPLHF | TGTGCCAGCAGATCAGGGGGTAGTTCACCCCTCCACTTT
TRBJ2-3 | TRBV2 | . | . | CASIPGGVGTDTQYF | TGTGCCAGCATCCCAGGGGGGGTAGGCACAGATACGCAGTATTTT
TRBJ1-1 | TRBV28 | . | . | CASLEDPWAEAFF | TGTGCCAGTCTTGAGGACCCCTGGGCTGAAGCTTTCTTT
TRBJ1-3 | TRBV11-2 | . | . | CASSKGTGISGNTIYF | TGTGCCAGCAGCAAGGGAACAGGGATCTCCGGAAACACCATATATTTT
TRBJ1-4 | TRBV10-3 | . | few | CAISESRGTVEKLFF | TGTGCCATCAGTGAGTCCCGGGGGACCGTTGAAAAACTGTTTTTT
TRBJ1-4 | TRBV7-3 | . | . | CASSLKPAVRGAPNEKLFF | TGTGCCAGCAGCTTAAAGCCCGCCGTTCGGGGGGCTCCTAATGAAAAACTGTTTTTT
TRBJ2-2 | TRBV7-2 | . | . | CASSLVQGSTGELFF | TGTGCCAGCAGCTTAGTACAGGGCAGCACCGGGGAGCTGTTTTTT
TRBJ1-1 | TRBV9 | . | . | CASSGSVGGGTEAFF | TGTGCCAGCAGCGGGTCCGTGGGAGGGGGCACTGAAGCTTTCTTT
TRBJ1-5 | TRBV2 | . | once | CASRESPNQPQHF | TGTGCCAGCAGGGAAAGCCCAAATCAGCCCCAGCATTTT
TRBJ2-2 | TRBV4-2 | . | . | CASSYRQDTGELFF | TGTGCCAGCAGCTACAGACAGGACACCGGGGAGCTGTTTTTT
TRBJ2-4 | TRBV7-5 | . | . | CARSSSWDIQYF | TGTGCCAGAAGCTCTTCATGGGACATTCAGTACTTC
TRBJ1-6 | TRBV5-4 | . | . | CASSSYANSPLHF | TGTGCCAGCAGCTCCTATGCGAATTCACCCCTCCACTTT
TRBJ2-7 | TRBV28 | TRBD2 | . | CASSNLAGGPSEQYF | TGTGCCAGCAGCAACCTAGCGGGAGGGCCATCCGAGCAGTACTTC
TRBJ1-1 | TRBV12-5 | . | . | CASGLGQGKAFF | TGTGCTAGTGGTTTGGGCCAGGGGAAAGCTTTCTTT
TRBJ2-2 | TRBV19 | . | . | CASTRTSNTGELFF | TGTGCCAGTACAAGGACCAGTAACACCGGGGAGCTGTTTTTT
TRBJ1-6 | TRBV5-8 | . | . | CASSPRFGDSPLHF | TGTGCCAGCAGCCCGCGTTTTGGAGATTCACCCCTCCACTTT
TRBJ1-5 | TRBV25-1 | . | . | CASSDGREPQHF | TGTGCCAGCAGTGACGGTCGTGAGCCCCAGCATTTT
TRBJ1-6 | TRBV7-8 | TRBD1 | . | CASSLARQGERNSPLHF | TGTGCCAGCAGCCTTGCTAGGCAGGGGGAAAGAAATTCACCCCTCCACTTT
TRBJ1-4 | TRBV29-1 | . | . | CSVVGGDNEKLFF | TGCAGCGTTGTAGGGGGGGATAATGAAAAACTGTTTTTT
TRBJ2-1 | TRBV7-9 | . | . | CASSHTHRQFF | TGTGCCAGCAGCCATACGCATAGGCAGTTCTTC
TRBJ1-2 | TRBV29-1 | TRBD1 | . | CSATGANYGYTF | TGCAGCGCTACAGGGGCCAACTATGGCTACACCTTC
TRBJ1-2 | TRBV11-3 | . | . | CASSLGTSRELAF | TGTGCCAGCAGCTTAGGTACCTCTCGGGAGTTGGCCTTC
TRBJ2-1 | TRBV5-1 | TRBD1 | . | CASSLEGQGTNEQFF | TGCGCCAGCAGCTTGGAGGGACAGGGGACCAATGAGCAGTTCTTC
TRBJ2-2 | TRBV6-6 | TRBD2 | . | CASSHGLAGFTGELFF | TGTGCCAGCAGTCACGGACTAGCGGGATTCACCGGGGAGCTGTTTTTT
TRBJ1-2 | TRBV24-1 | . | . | CATLEGVGYTF | TGTGCCACCCTCGAAGGGGTTGGCTACACCTTC
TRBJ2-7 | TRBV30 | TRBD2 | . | CALGTSGAREQYF | TGTGCCTTGGGGACTAGCGGGGCTCGGGAGCAGTACTTC
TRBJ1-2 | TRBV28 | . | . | CASNPQNYGYTF | TGTGCCAGCAACCCACAGAACTATGGCTACACCTTC
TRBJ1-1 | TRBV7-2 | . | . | CASSPTMNTEAFF | TGTGCCAGCAGCCCCACCATGAACACTGAAGCTTTCTTT
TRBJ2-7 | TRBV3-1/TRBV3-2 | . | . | CASSHRDSYEQYF | TGTGCCAGCAGCCACAGGGACTCCTACGAGCAGTACTTC
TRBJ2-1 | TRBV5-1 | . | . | CASSLVEDEQFF | TGCGCCAGCAGCTTGGTCGAGGATGAGCAGTTCTTC
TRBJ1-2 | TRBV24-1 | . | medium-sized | CATSDLSMRVGYTF | TGTGCCACCAGTGATTTGAGTATGCGGGTCGGATACACCTTC
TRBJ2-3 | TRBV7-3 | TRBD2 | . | CASSLMAGAPDTQYF | TGTGCCAGCAGCTTAATGGCGGGAGCCCCAGATACGCAGTATTTT
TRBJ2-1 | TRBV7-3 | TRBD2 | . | CASSLGSGNPYNEQFF | TGTGCCAGCAGCTTAGGTAGCGGGAACCCCTACAATGAGCAGTTCTTC
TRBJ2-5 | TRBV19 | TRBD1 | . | CASSINRGGETQYF | TGTGCCAGTAGTATCAACAGGGGTGGAGAGACCCAGTACTTC